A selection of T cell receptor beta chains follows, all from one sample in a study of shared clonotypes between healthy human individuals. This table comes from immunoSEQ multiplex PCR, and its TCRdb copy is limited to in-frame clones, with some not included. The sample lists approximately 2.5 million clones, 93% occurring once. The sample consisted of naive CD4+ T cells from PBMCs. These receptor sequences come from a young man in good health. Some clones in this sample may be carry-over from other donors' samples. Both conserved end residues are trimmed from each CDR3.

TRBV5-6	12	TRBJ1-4	ASSLRATNEKLF
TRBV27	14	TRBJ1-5	ASSRFGFSRGQPQH
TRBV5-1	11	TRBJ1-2	ASSPGSGHGYT
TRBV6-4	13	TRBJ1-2	ASSDSRGGGYGYT
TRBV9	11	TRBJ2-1	ASSVVGVNEQF
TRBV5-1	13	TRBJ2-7	ASKELAGESYEQY
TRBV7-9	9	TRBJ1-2	ASRGIYGYT
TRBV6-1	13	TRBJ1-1	ASSIRGQGGTEAF
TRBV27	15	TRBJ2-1	ASSLYPDSHSYNEQF
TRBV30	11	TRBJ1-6	AWMGYYNSPLH
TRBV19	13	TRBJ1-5	ASSLWTGGDQPQH
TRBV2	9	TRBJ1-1	ASSEFSEAF
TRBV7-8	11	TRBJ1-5	ASSLREDQPQH
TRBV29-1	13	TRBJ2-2	SVSPDRGRTGELF
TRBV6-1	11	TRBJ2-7	ASIRRDRREQY
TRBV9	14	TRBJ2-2	ASSVGGTANTGELF
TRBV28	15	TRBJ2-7	ASSLVGLGQGAWEQY
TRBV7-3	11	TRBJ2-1	ASSLSGTIEQF
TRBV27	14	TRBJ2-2	ASSSPQRTDTGELF
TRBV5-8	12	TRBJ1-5	ASSKTLGNQPQH
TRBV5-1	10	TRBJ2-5	ASSHGLETQY
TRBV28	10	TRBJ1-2	ASSLRTISYT
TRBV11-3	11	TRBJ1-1	ASSYRGGYEAF
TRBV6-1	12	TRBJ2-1	ASSEDARGGEQF
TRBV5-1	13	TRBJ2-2	ASSFGRGATGELF
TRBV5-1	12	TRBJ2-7	AGRHSGRGYEQY
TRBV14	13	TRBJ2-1	ASSEAGRSLNEQF
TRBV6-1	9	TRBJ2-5	ASSAQETQY
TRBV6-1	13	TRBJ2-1	ASSFLSGSSDEQF